This is a list of T cell receptor beta chains from one sample in a study of blood T cell repertoires in COVID-19. Only in-frame clones appear in the TCRdb table, and some are missing; sequencing was by immunoSEQ multiplex PCR. The sample shows around 170,000 clones, around 84% of them seen only once. Sequencing was done on a sample of peripheral blood. All receptors come from a man younger than 40 with active or convalescent COVID-19. Each CDR3 is given with its conserved first and last residue. A D gene is named only where the DNA matches it firmly. Clone sizes are given selectively: once, few, many, or a class where the clone is expanded.

J gene,D gene,clone size,V gene,CDR3 DNA,CDR3 protein
TRBJ1-4,TRBD1,NA,TRBV13,TGTGCCAGCAGCAACGGACAGGGTGCGGAAAAACTGTTTTTT,CASSNGQGAEKLFF
TRBJ1-2,NA,NA,TRBV29-1,TGCAGCGTTGGATGGCAGGGGTATGGCTACACCTTC,CSVGWQGYGYTF
TRBJ2-5,TRBD2,NA,TRBV19,TGTGCCAGTAGTATCCCCGTCGGGGGGGCAGTGGAGACCCAGTACTTC,CASSIPVGGAVETQYF
TRBJ2-1,NA,NA,TRBV7-2,TGTGCCAGCAGCTACCGAAGGAGGGAGCGGATTCCCTCCTACAATGAGCAGTTCTTC,CASSYRRRERIPSYNEQFF
TRBJ2-1,NA,once,TRBV2,TGTGCCAGCAGATTGAAGGGGGGGGCCTACAATGAGCAGTTCTTC,CASRLKGGAYNEQFF
TRBJ1-1,TRBD1,NA,TRBV2,TGTGCCAGCAGTGATTCGGCAGGGGGCGAAGTTAACACTGAAGCTTTCTTT,CASSDSAGGEVNTEAFF
TRBJ2-2,TRBD2,NA,TRBV6-1,TGTGCCAGCAGTGAATTTATACTAGCGGGGGGAAACACCGGGGAGCTGTTTTTT,CASSEFILAGGNTGELFF
TRBJ2-7,NA,NA,TRBV5-1,TGCGCCAGCGCTCTTACAAGCTCCTACGAGCAGTACTTC,CASALTSSYEQYF
TRBJ1-1,TRBD1,NA,TRBV18,TGTGCCAGCTCACCCCCCGGGACAGGGGGGACTGAAGCTTTCTTT,CASSPPGTGGTEAFF
TRBJ1-1,TRBD1,NA,TRBV5-1,TGCGCCAGCAGCCCCGGACAGGGAGGGGGCCAGAACACTGAAGCTTTCTTT,CASSPGQGGGQNTEAFF
TRBJ1-4,NA,NA,TRBV7-9,TGTGCCAGCAGCTTCGGGAGGGGGAATGAAAAACTGTTTTTT,CASSFGRGNEKLFF
TRBJ1-3,TRBD1,once,TRBV9,TGTGCCAGCAGCGCCCCGCAGGGGGTTCACCTCTCTGGAAACACCATATATTTT,CASSAPQGVHLSGNTIYF
TRBJ1-2,TRBD1,NA,TRBV11-3,TGTGCCAGCAGCTTAGACGGACAGGACACTAACTATGGCTACACCTTC,CASSLDGQDTNYGYTF